These 28 T cell receptor beta chains originate from one sample sequenced in a study of Ad26.COV2.S vaccination and SARS-CoV-2 variants. Profiled with immunoSEQ multiplex PCR; TCRdb holds only in-frame clones, not every one. The sample lists around 450,000 clones, roughly 87% seen once, with around 2.5% in the top ten. Treatment: roughly 20 received Ad26.COV2.S at low or high dose, single or two shots; about 5 received placebo; per-sample allocation not given. It was on day 63 after the first vaccine or placebo injection that samples were taken. The source was peripheral blood, collected in a trial of Ad26.COV2.S vaccine versus placebo. The receptor source for this set is a person between 18 and 65 years old who received the Ad26.COV2.S COVID-19 vaccine or a placebo.

The chain carries TRBV30 and TRBJ1-2; 7 nucleotides match TRBD1. Germline V CDR1 and CDR2: GTSNPN, SVGIG (reference sequence). With 5 bases clipped from V and 4 bases from J, the junction kept 4 bases outside the gene matches. There are 12 residues in the CDR3. The CDR3 DNA sequence: TGTGCCTGGGCGACAGGGCCCTATGGCTACACCTTC. Encoded protein: CAWATGPYGYTF.

V usage is TRBV10-3 and J usage is TRBJ1-2; D call uncertain. Germline-derived CDR1 and CDR2 are ENHRY and SYGVKD. V was shortened by 3 bases and J by 4 bases, with 9 bases between the two germline ends. The CDR3 spans 13 residues. Here the CDR3 reads CAISDRTPYGYTF. For the CDR3, the DNA is TGTGCCATCAGTGACAGGACGCCCTATGGCTACACCTTC.

The V and J genes are TRBV18 and TRBJ2-4; D ambiguous. The CDR3 is 14 amino acids. Germline V gene data show CDR1 as KGHSH and CDR2 as LQKENI. Deletions cut 6 bases from V and 0 bases from J, with 9 bases between. For the CDR3, the DNA is TGTGCCAGCTCGCCCAACTTAGCCAAAAACATTCAGTACTTC. Its translation: CASSPNLAKNIQYF.

The rearrangement uses TRBV6-2 or TRBV6-3 and TRBJ1-1; no reliable D call. This CDR3 has 15 residues. The V gene's germline CDR1 is MNHEY and CDR2 SVGEGT. V was pared by 2 bases and J by 1 base, with 11 bases between. The CDR3 spells CASSYPSTGNTEAFF. The CDR3 DNA is TGTGCCAGCAGTTACCCGTCGACGGGGAACACTGAAGCTTTCTTT.

The rearrangement links TRBV4-3 to TRBJ2-6, with D possibly TRBD1 on 5 matching bases. Between the trimmed V and J ends, which lost 8 bases and 0 bases, there was a span of 20 bases. Per the germline V gene, CDR1 is LGHNA and CDR2 is YSLEER. The length of the CDR3 is 18 residues. CDR3 loop: CASAARGDVHSGANVLTF. DNA for the CDR3: TGCGCCAGCGCAGCAAGGGGCGACGTACACTCTGGGGCCAACGTCCTGACTTTC.

The chain joins TRBV5-8 to TRBJ2-4; no clear D. In germline, CDR1 is SGHTS, CDR2 YDEGEE. The CDR3 spans 12 residues. Trimming left V 2 bases short and J 7 bases short, with 7 bases between. This CDR3 reads CASSFRGNIQYF. CDR3 nucleotides: TGTGCCAGCAGCTTTCGTGGGAACATTCAGTACTTC.

This chain connects TRBV28 to TRBJ2-7; a weak D match, TRBD2 (6 bases). The CDR3 length is 14 residues. Trimming stripped 6 bases from V and 5 bases from J, with 17 bases between. The germline gives CDR1 MDHEN, CDR2 SYDVKM. The CDR3 here is CASRRGPGVDEQYF. CDR3 nucleotides: TGTGCCAGCAGGCGGGGACCTGGGGTCGACGAGCAGTACTTC.

This clone occurred once. The gene calls are TRBV12-2 and TRBJ1-5; TRBD1, as called in the table, went unchecked against the DNA. TRBV12-2 represents a pseudogene. This CDR3 comprises 15 residues. CDR3 residues: CASRSGVCSNQPQHF. DNA for the CDR3: TGTGCAAGTCGCTCAGGGGTTTGTAGCAATCAGCCCCAGCATTTT.

Points on this clone: Distinct nucleotide sequences in the sample also encode this CDR3. The genes are TRBV7-3 and TRBJ2-1, with 9 bases matching TRBD2. The V segment lost 5 bases and the J segment 0 bases; nucleotides outside the gene matches: 2. Looked up from germline, CDR1 is SGHTA and CDR2 is FQGTGA. This CDR3 region has 15 residues. The CDR3 here is CASSLSGSSYNEQFF. The CDR3 bases are TGTGCCAGCAGCCTTAGCGGGAGCTCCTACAATGAGCAGTTCTTC.

The chain is built from TRBV29-1 and TRBJ1-1, with no clear D. This CDR3 contains 11 residues. Trimming took off 4 bases at V and 6 bases at J, with 9 bases between the two ends. Germline lookup yields CDR1 SQVTM and CDR2 ANQGSEA. Here the CDR3 DNA reads TGCAGCGTTGCCCTCGCCGCTGAAGCTTTCTTT. It translates to CSVALAAEAFF.

V usage is TRBV10-1 and J usage is TRBJ2-3; D remains unclear. The germline CDR1 and CDR2 sequences are WNHNN and SYGVQD (reference sequence). Deletions cut 0 bases from V and 7 bases from J, with 5 bases between. The CDR3 totals 12 residues. The CDR3 sequence: CASSESKNTQYF. CDR3 nucleotides: TGCGCCAGCAGTGAGTCGAAGAATACGCAGTATTTT.

This clone was detected only once. The chain has TRBV7-2 and TRBJ2-5; D call uncertain. V shed 1 base and J shed 2 bases, with 14 bases lying between them. Germline-derived CDR1 and CDR2 are SGHTA and FQGNSA. The CDR3 runs 16 residues. The CDR3 region has the DNA TGTGCCAGCAGCTTAGTCCTGGACGGGTGGCAAGAGACCCAGTACTTC. Translating it yields CASSLVLDGWQETQYF.

The chain couples TRBV9 to TRBJ2-1, with D tentatively TRBD2 (6 bases). The CDR3 has 16 residues. Looked up from germline, CDR1 is SGDLS and CDR2 is YYNGEE. V lost 4 bases to trimming and J lost 10 bases, with 24 bases between them. The CDR3 nucleotides read TGTGCCAGCAGCAACCCCTCAGGTCGGACACGGGGGGAGCAGTTCTTC. Protein sequence: CASSNPSGRTRGEQFF.

This clone was seen a single time. The chain joins TRBV10-2 to TRBJ1-4; D gene ambiguous. The CDR3 is made up of 16 amino acids. Deletions cut 1 base from V and 0 bases from J, with 9 bases between. Germline CDR1 and CDR2: WSHSY and SAAADI. The CDR3, as DNA: TGCGCCAGCAGTGAGTTCCGGGTTGCAACTAATGAAAAACTGTTTTTT. It encodes CASSEFRVATNEKLFF.

The chain is built from TRBV4-2 and TRBJ2-1; D ambiguous. V was cut by 0 bases and J by 4 bases, with 10 bases left in between. This CDR3 spans 15 amino acids. The germline V gene encodes CDR1 LGHNA and CDR2 YNFKEQ. CDR3: CASSQDTNRYNEQFF. CDR3 bases: TGTGCCAGCAGCCAAGACACCAATAGATACAATGAGCAGTTCTTC.

The V gene is TRBV20-1, the J gene TRBJ2-6; D is possibly TRBD1 or TRBD2 (5 bases each). This CDR3 spans 13 amino acids. The germline V gene has CDR1 DFQATT and CDR2 SNEGSKA (reference sequence). V was clipped by 3 bases and J by 4 bases, with 7 bases between them. This chain's CDR3 is CSASGDGANVLTF. The DNA for the CDR3 is TGCAGTGCTAGTGGGGACGGGGCCAACGTCCTGACTTTC.

This chain joins TRBV18 and TRBJ2-2; TRBD1 might be the D (5 bases). The CDR3 runs 16 residues. V lost 2 bases, J lost 1 base, and 11 bases lay in between. Per germline, CDR1 KGHSH and CDR2 LQKENI. The CDR3 sequence: CASSPYMGRNTGELFF. The CDR3, as DNA: TGTGCCAGCTCACCATATATGGGGCGGAACACCGGGGAGCTGTTTTTT.

CDR3 bases: TGTGCCAGCAGTGAAGAAAGTGTACGAGGAACTGAAGCTTTCTTT. This codes for CASSEESVRGTEAFF. J is TRBJ1-1 and V is TRBV2; D remains ambiguous. V was cut by 1 base and J by 5 bases, with 14 bases left in between. The germline V gene encodes CDR1 SNHLY and CDR2 FYNNEI. This CDR3 contains 15 residues.

The J gene is TRBJ1-1, the V gene TRBV27; 7 bases agree with TRBD1. The CDR3 totals 15 residues. Trimming removed 4 bases from V and 4 bases from J; junction bases left unmatched: 9. Per germline, CDR1 MNHEY and CDR2 SMNVEV (reference sequence). CDR3 amino acids: CASSSGQVRFTEAFF. CDR3 in DNA: TGTGCCAGCAGTTCAGGACAGGTCCGCTTCACTGAAGCTTTCTTT.

The chain is built from TRBV19 and TRBJ1-5; D possibly corresponds to TRBD1 (5 bases). Between the trimmed V and J ends, which lost 2 bases and 2 bases, there was a span of 10 bases. The CDR3 is made up of 15 amino acids. The germline CDR1 and CDR2 sequences are LNHDA and SQIVND (reference sequence). In nucleotides, the CDR3 is TGTGCCAGTAGTATACCAGGGTACGGCAATCAGCCCCAGCATTTT. This encodes CASSIPGYGNQPQHF.

This chain uses TRBV24-1 with TRBJ2-1; D might be TRBD1 (6 bases). This CDR3 has 15 residues. The ends were cut back, 4 bases at V and 9 bases at J, with 18 bases in the middle. Per the germline V gene, CDR1 is KGHDR and CDR2 is SFDVKD. In DNA form, the CDR3 reads TGTGCCACCAGTGACCCTGGGTACAGGGCCGGTGAGCAGTTCTTC. This sequence encodes CATSDPGYRAGEQFF.

The chain uses TRBV18 and TRBJ1-5, with D hard to call. The CDR3 is made up of 14 amino acids. The V end lost 6 bases, the J end lost 1 base, and 10 bases lay between the germline ends. Germline V gives CDR1 KGHSH, CDR2 LQKENI. The DNA of the CDR3 is TGTGCCAGCTCTTACGTGGGGAGCAATCAGCCCCAGCATTTT. Amino acids: CASSYVGSNQPQHF.

This chain uses TRBV7-2 with TRBJ2-3; 7 bases match TRBD1. The CDR3 is made up of 16 amino acids. Trimming cost V 5 bases and J 0 bases; bases outside gene matches: 8. Germline lookup yields CDR1 SGHTA and CDR2 FQGNSA. CDR3: CASSTRQGPSTDTQYF. The CDR3 DNA is TGTGCCAGCAGCACCCGACAGGGTCCTAGCACAGATACGCAGTATTTT.

This clone has a single count. The chain links TRBV5-4 to TRBJ2-2, with D possibly being TRBD1 (6 bases). Germline V CDR1 and CDR2: SGHNT, YYREEE (reference sequence). Trimming cost V 6 bases and J 3 bases, with 12 bases left between them. This CDR3 is 14 amino acids long. Here the CDR3 reads CASKNRADTGELFF. The CDR3 DNA reads as TGTGCCAGCAAGAACAGGGCCGACACCGGGGAGCTGTTTTTT.

The chain has TRBV11-1 and TRBJ2-7; D is unclear. Germline V gene lookup returns CDR1 SGHAT and CDR2 FQDESV (reference sequence). V was pared by 0 bases and J by 2 bases, with 11 bases between. The CDR3 spans 15 residues. CDR3 coding DNA: TGTGCCAGCAGCTTAGCGTCGGGCAGTGCCTACGAGCAGTACGTC. Translating it yields CASSLASGSAYEQYV.

Concerning this clone: Other DNA sequences within the sample encode an identical CDR3. The chain employs TRBV4-3 and TRBJ1-1; D is possibly TRBD1 (5 bases). This CDR3 has 14 amino acids. Deletions cut 1 base from V and 1 base from J, with 7 bases between. Germline CDR1 is LGHNA and CDR2 is YSLEER. The CDR3 DNA is TGCGCCAGCAGCCAAGTTGGGGGGAACACTGAAGCTTTCTTT. Its protein product is CASSQVGGNTEAFF.

This clone was seen a few times. J is TRBJ1-6 and V is TRBV6-6; 9 bases are shared with TRBD1. This CDR3 spans 12 amino acids. CDR1 MNHNY and CDR2 SVGAGI come from the germline V gene (reference sequence). Losses at the gene ends were 10 bases for V and 6 bases for J; bases not matched to a gene: 1. This CDR3 reads CATTGGNSPLHF. As DNA, the CDR3 is TGTGCCACGACAGGGGGTAATTCACCCCTCCACTTT.

The V call is TRBV9, the J call TRBJ1-1; no definite D call. Between the trimmed V and J ends, which lost 4 bases and 4 bases, there was a span of 11 bases. This CDR3 comprises 13 residues. CDR1 is SGDLS, CDR2 YYNGEE, per germline. The CDR3 coding sequence is TGTGCCAGCAGCTCGGACCGGAGCACTGAAGCTTTCTTT. It codes for CASSSDRSTEAFF.